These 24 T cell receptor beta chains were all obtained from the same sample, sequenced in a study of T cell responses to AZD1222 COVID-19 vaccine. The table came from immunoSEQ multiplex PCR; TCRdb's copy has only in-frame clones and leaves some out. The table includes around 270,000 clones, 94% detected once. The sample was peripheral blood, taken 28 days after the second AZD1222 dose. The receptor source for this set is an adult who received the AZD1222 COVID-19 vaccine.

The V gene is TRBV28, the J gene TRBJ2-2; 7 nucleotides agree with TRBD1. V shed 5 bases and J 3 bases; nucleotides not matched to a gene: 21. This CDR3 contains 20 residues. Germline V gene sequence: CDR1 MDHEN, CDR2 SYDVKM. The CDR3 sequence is CASSPTPRDSGRVYTGELFF. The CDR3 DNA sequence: TGTGCCAGCAGTCCGACCCCCCGGGACAGCGGTCGAGTTTACACCGGGGAGCTGTTTTTT.

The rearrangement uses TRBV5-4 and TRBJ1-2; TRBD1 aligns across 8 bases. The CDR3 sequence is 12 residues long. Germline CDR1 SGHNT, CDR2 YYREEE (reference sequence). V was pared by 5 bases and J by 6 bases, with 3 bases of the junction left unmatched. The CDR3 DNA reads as TGTGCCAGCAGAGCAGGGGGCCATGGCTACACCTTC. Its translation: CASRAGGHGYTF. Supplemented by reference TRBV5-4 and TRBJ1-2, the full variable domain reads ETGVTQSPTHLIKTRGQQVTLRCSSQSGHNTVSWYQQALGQGPQFIFQYYREEENGRGNFPPRFSGLQFPNYSSELNVNALELDDSALYLCASRAGGHGYTFGSGTRLTVV.

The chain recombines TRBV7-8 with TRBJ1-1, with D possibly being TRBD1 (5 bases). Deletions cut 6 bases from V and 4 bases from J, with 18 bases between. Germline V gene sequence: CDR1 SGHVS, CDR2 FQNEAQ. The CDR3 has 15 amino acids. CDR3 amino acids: CASSIPVGGGTEAFF. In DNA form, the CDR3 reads TGTGCCAGCAGTATCCCGGTTGGGGGGGGCACTGAAGCTTTCTTT. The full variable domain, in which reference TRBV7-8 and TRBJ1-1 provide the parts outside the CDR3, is GAGVSQSPRYKVAKRGQDVALRCDPISGHVSLFWYQQALGQGPEFLTYFQNEAQLDKSGLPSDRFFAERPEGSVSTLKIQRTQQEDSAVYLCASSIPVGGGTEAFFGQGTRLTVV.

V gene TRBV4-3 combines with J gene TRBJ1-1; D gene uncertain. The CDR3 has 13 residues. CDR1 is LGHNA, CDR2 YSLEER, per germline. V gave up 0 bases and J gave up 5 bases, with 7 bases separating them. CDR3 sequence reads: CASSQEGLTEAFF. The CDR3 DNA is TGCGCCAGCAGCCAAGAAGGGTTGACTGAAGCTTTCTTT.

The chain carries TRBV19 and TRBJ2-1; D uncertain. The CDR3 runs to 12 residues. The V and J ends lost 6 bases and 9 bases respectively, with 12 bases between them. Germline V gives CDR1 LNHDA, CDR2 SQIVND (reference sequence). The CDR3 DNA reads TGTGCCAGTAGGTCGGCGGCTGGTGAGCAGTTCTTC. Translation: CASRSAAGEQFF.

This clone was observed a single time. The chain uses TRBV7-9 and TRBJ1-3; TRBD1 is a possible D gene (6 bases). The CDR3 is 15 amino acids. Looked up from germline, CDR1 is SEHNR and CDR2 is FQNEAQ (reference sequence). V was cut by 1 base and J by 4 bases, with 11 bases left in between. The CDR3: CASSLGRGRGNTIYF. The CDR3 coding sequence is TGTGCCAGCAGCTTAGGCAGGGGAAGGGGAAACACCATATATTTT.

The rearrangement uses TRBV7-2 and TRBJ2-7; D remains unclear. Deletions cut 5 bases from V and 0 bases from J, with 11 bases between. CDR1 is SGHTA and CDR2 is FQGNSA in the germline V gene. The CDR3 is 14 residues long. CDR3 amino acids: CASSPAGYSYEQYF. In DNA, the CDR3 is TGTGCCAGCAGCCCTGCCGGGTACTCCTACGAGCAGTACTTC. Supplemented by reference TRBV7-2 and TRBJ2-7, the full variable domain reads GAGVSQSPSNKVTEKGKDVELRCDPISGHTALYWYRQSLGQGLEFLIYFQGNSAPDKSGLPSDRFSAERTGGSVSTLTIQRTQQEDSAVYLCASSPAGYSYEQYFGPGTRLTVT.

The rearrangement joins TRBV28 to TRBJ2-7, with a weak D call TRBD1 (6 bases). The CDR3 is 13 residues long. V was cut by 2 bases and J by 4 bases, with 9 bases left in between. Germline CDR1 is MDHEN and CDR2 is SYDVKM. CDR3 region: CASSLGQRYEQYF. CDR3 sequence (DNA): TGTGCCAGCAGTTTAGGACAGAGGTACGAGCAGTACTTC.

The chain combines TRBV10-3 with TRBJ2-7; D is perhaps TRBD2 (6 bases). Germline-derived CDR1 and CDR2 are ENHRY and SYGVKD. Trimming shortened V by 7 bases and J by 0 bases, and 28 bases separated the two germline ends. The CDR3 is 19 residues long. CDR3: CAITHRQPTGTGSSYEQYF. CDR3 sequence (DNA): TGTGCCATCACCCACCGACAACCCACCGGGACCGGGAGCTCCTACGAGCAGTACTTC.

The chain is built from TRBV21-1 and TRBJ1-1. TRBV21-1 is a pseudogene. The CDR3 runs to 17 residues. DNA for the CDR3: TGTGCCAGCAGCAAATTAGTCCGGGACGGACCTCGGACTGAAGCTTTCTTT. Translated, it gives CASSKLVRDGPRTEAFF.

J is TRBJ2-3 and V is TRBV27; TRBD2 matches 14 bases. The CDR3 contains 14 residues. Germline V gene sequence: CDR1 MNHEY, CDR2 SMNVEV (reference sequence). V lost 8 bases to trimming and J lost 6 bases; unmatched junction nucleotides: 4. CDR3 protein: CASSGLAGDDTQYF. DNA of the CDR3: TGTGCCAGCTCGGGACTAGCGGGAGACGATACGCAGTATTTT.

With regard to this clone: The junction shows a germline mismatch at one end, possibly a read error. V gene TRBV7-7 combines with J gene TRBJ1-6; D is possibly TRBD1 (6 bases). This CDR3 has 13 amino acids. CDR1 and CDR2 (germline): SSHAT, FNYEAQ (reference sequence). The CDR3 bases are TGTGCTAGCAGCACGGACAGTAATTCACCCCTCCACTTT. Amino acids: CASSTDSNSPLHF.

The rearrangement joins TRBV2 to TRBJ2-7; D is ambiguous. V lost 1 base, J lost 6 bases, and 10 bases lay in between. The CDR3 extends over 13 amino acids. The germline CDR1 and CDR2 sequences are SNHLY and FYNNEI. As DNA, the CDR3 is TGTGCCAGCAGTGAAGAGAACGGTAGCGAGCAGTACTTC. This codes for CASSEENGSEQYF.

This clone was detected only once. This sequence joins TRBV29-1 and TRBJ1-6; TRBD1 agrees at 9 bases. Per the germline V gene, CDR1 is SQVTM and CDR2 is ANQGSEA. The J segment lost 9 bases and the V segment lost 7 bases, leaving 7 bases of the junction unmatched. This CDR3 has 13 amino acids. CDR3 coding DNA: TGCAGCGCCGGGACAGGGTTGGGTTCACCCCTCCACTTT. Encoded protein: CSAGTGLGSPLHF.

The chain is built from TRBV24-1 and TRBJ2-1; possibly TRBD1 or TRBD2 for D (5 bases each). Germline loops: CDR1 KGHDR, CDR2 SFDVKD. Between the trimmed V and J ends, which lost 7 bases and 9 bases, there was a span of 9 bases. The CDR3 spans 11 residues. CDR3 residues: CATRVGVEQFF. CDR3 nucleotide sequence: TGTGCCACCAGGGTGGGGGTTGAGCAGTTCTTC.

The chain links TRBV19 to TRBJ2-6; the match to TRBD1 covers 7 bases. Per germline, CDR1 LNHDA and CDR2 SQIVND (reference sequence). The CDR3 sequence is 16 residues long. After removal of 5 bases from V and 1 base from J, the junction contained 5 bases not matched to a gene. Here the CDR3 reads CASSPGTASGANVLTF. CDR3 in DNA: TGTGCCAGTAGTCCCGGGACAGCTTCTGGGGCCAACGTCCTGACTTTC. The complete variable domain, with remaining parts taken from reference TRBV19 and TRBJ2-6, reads DGGITQSPKYLFRKEGQNVTLSCEQNLNHDAMYWYRQDPGQGLRLIYYSQIVNDFQKGDIAEGYSVSREKKESFPLTVTSAQKNPTAFYLCASSPGTASGANVLTFGAGSRLTVL.

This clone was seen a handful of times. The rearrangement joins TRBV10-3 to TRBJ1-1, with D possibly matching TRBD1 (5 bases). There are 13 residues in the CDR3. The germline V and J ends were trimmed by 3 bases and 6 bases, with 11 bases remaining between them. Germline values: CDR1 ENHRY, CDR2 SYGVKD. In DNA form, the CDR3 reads TGTGCCATCAGTGAAGGGGAGGTCGCTGAAGCTTTCTTT. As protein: CAISEGEVAEAFF.

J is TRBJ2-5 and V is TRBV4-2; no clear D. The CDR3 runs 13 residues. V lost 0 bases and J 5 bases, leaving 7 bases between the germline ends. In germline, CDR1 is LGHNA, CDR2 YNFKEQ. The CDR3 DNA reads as TGTGCCAGCAGCCAAGAGGTTGGGGAGACCCAGTACTTC. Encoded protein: CASSQEVGETQYF.

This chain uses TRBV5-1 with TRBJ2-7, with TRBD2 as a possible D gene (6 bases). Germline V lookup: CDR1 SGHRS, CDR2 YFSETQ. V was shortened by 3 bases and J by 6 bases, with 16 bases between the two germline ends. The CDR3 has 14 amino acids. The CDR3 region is CASSWGTSPSEQYF. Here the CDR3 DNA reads TGCGCCAGCAGCTGGGGGACTTCCCCTAGCGAGCAGTACTTC.

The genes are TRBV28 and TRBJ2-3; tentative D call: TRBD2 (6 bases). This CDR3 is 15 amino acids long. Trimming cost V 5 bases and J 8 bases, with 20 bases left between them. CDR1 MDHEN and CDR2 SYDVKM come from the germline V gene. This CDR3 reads CASSPTGLTPPTQYF. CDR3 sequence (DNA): TGTGCCAGCAGTCCTACGGGACTTACCCCCCCTACGCAGTATTTT.

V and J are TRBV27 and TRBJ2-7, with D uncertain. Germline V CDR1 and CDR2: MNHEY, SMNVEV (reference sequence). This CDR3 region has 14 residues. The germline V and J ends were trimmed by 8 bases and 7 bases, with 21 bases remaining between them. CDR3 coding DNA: TGTGCCAGCTCAACGACGCAATTTTCTGAAGAGCAGTACTTC. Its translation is CASSTTQFSEEQYF.

CDR3 region: CAWSVEGNTEAFF. The CDR3 DNA is TGTGCCTGGAGTGTAGAGGGAAACACTGAAGCTTTCTTT. The chain joins TRBV30 to TRBJ1-1; D is uncertain. CDR1 and CDR2 from the germline V gene are GTSNPN and SVGIG (reference sequence). The CDR3 extends over 13 amino acids. V was clipped by 0 bases and J by 2 bases, with 7 bases between them.

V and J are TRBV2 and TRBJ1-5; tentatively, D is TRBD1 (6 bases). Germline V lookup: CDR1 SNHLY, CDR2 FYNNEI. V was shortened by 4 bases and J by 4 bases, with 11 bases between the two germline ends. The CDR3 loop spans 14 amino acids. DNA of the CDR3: TGTGCCAGCAGTGGGTCAAGGGGGAATCAGCCCCAGCATTTT. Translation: CASSGSRGNQPQHF.

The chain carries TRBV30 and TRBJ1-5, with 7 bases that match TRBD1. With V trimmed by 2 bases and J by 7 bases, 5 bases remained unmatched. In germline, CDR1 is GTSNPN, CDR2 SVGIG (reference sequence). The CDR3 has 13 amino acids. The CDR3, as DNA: TGTGCCTGGAGTCTCTCCAGGGGGCAGCCCCAGCATTTT. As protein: CAWSLSRGQPQHF.